Following are 21 T cell receptor beta chains from one sample sequenced in a study of T cell repertoires in cytomegalovirus infection. Antigens for these TCRs are unknown. TCRdb re-called the reads through MiXCR, storing one row per CDR3 protein. The sample consists of roughly 180,000 distinct CDR3 sequences, less than 25% of them appearing once. Sample: CD8+ T cells from cultured PBMCs, taken from culture after CMV antigen stimulation. These receptors were collected from a human donor in good health (CMV status not recorded). Some clones in this sample may be carry-over from other donors' samples.

Worth noting for this clonotype: The missing conserved phenylalanine or tryptophan at the end of this CDR3 makes a read error likely. The chain is built from TRBV18 and TRBJ2-5; D is unresolved. The germline gives CDR1 KGHSH, CDR2 LQKENI. V was trimmed by 5 bases and J by 5 bases, leaving 21 bases between them. There are 16 residues in the CDR3. The CDR3 here is CASSSGAVPIWETQYY. As DNA, the CDR3 is TGTGCCAGCTCATCAGGCGCGGTCCCCATTTGGGAGACCCAGTACTAC.

This clonotype was detected only once. This chain joins TRBV6-2 or TRBV6-3 and TRBJ2-7; TRBD2 is a possible D gene (6 bases). This CDR3 has 17 residues. Germline lookup yields CDR1 MNHEY and CDR2 SVGEGT. Trimming pared 6 bases from V and 6 bases from J, leaving 27 bases between. The DNA for the CDR3 is TGTGCCAGCAGCCCCCCCCCGGGAGTTTTCCTAAGGAGCGAGCAGTACTTC. Amino acids: CASSPPPGVFLRSEQYF.

This clonotype has just a few counts. V is TRBV7-2 and J is TRBJ1-1; D remains ambiguous. With 1 base removed from V and 8 bases from J, the gap between germline ends came to 11 bases. The germline gives CDR1 SGHTA, CDR2 FQGNSA. This CDR3 region has 13 residues. This chain's CDR3 is CASSLVVENEAFF. The CDR3 nucleotides are TGTGCCAGCAGCTTAGTCGTGGAGAACGAAGCTTTCTTT.

This chain connects TRBV12-3 or TRBV12-4 to TRBJ1-1; D is possibly TRBD1 (5 bases). CDR3 length equals 15 residues. V shed 2 bases and J shed 5 bases, with 15 bases lying between them. The CDR3 nucleotides read TGTGCCAGCAGTTTAACAGAGTCCCGGGGGACTGAAGCTTTCTTT. Protein: CASSLTESRGTEAFF.

This clonotype was observed a few times. The chain recombines TRBV2 with TRBJ1-2; 7 bases fit TRBD1. Trimming cost V 11 bases and J 0 bases; bases outside gene matches: 9. This CDR3 is 14 amino acids long. Looked up from germline, CDR1 is SNHLY and CDR2 is FYNNEI. For the CDR3, the DNA is TGTGCCCTCTTTGTTGACAGGGCTAACTATGGCTACACCTTC. Translated, it gives CALFVDRANYGYTF. Full variable domain (outside the CDR3, taken from reference TRBV2 and TRBJ1-2): EPEVTQTPSHQVTQMGQEVILRCVPISNHLYFYWYRQILGQKVEFLVSFYNNEISEKSEIFDDQFSVERPDGSNFTLKIRSTKLEDSAMYFCALFVDRANYGYTFGSGTRLTVV.

The chain combines TRBV7-6 with TRBJ1-1; D possibly corresponds to TRBD1 (6 bases). Germline CDR1 and CDR2: SGHVS and FNYEAQ. CDR3 length: 13 amino acids. V lost 6 bases, J lost 1 base, and 9 bases lay in between. CDR3 bases: TGTGCCAGCAGGCAGGGGCCGAACACTGAAGCTTTCTTT. Its translation: CASRQGPNTEAFF.

The chain combines TRBV6-2 or TRBV6-3 with TRBJ1-5, with 9 bases fitting TRBD1. CDR3 length: 17 amino acids. Per germline, CDR1 MNHEY and CDR2 SVGEGT. V was clipped by 4 bases and J by 5 bases; unmatched bases: 12. DNA for the CDR3: TGTGCCAGCAGTTCCCGGGACAGGGATCCGGAGGATCAGCCCCAGCATTTT. It encodes CASSSRDRDPEDQPQHF.

This clonotype has more than one count but fewer than ten. V is TRBV28 and J is TRBJ1-3; D may be TRBD1 (5 bases). Germline assignment: CDR1 MDHEN and CDR2 SYDVKM. The ends were cut back, 7 bases at V and 0 bases at J, with 13 bases in the middle. This CDR3 region has 15 residues. CDR3 sequence reads: CASTGDGFSGNTIYF. For the CDR3, the DNA is TGTGCCAGCACCGGGGACGGATTCTCTGGAAACACCATATATTTT.

The table lists this clonotype with a few counts. V usage is TRBV6-2 or TRBV6-3 and J usage is TRBJ2-7; a weak D match, TRBD1 (5 bases). CDR1 and CDR2 from the germline V gene are MNHEY and SVGEGT. Between the trimmed V and J ends, which lost 8 bases and 3 bases, there was a span of 20 bases. The CDR3 consists of 15 residues. CDR3 residues: CASQGETRALYEQYF. CDR3 nucleotide sequence: TGTGCCAGCCAAGGTGAAACCAGGGCGCTCTACGAGCAGTACTTC.

There are a few counts of this clonotype. The J gene is TRBJ2-1, the V gene TRBV12-3 or TRBV12-4; D may be TRBD2 (6 bases). There are 16 residues in the CDR3. Trimming shortened V by 3 bases and J by 2 bases, and 14 bases separated the two germline ends. CDR3 sequence: CASSLITLAPYNEQFF. Written as DNA, the CDR3 is TGTGCCAGCAGTTTGATTACACTAGCCCCCTACAATGAGCAGTTCTTC.

The J gene is TRBJ1-6, the V gene TRBV7-2, with D unresolved. The V and J ends lost 5 bases and 2 bases respectively, with 13 bases between them. CDR3 length: 16 residues. Germline V gene data show CDR1 as SGHTA and CDR2 as FQGNSA. The CDR3 nucleotides are TGTGCCAGCAGCGAAGAACAGTTTACCTATAATTCACCCCTCCACTTT. Amino acids: CASSEEQFTYNSPLHF.

This clonotype occurred a few times. V is TRBV20-1 and J is TRBJ2-7; TRBD1 aligns across 11 bases. The trim removed 1 base at V and 2 bases at J, leaving 7 bases unmatched. The length of the CDR3 is 16 residues. Germline CDR1 is DFQATT and CDR2 is SNEGSKA (reference sequence). The CDR3 nucleotides are TGCAGTGCTAGAGGTCTTCCGGGACAGGGGGCCTACGAGCAGTACTTC. It specifies CSARGLPGQGAYEQYF.

On this clonotype: Lacking the conserved final phenylalanine or tryptophan, this CDR3 likely reflects a read error. The V call is TRBV7-2, the J call TRBJ2-7, with unresolved D. Trimming cost V 1 base and J 6 bases, with 10 bases left between them. Germline values: CDR1 SGHTA, CDR2 FQGNSA. The CDR3 is made up of 13 amino acids. CDR3 DNA sequence: TGTGCCAGCAGCTTAGTATCAGGCGGCGAGCAGTACTTA. It encodes CASSLVSGGEQYL.

The chain combines TRBV18 with TRBJ2-3; possibly TRBD1 for D (5 bases). Germline CDR1 and CDR2: KGHSH and LQKENI. Trimming took off 2 bases at V and 0 bases at J, with 9 bases between the two ends. CDR3 size: 15 residues. CDR3 sequence: CASSPRTLSTDTQYF. The CDR3 DNA sequence: TGTGCCAGCTCACCAAGGACACTGAGCACAGATACGCAGTATTTT.

This clonotype was found many times. V and J are TRBV7-9 and TRBJ2-7; the match to TRBD1 covers 9 bases. Germline loops: CDR1 SEHNR, CDR2 FQNEAQ (reference sequence). The V segment lost 3 bases and the J segment 4 bases; nucleotides outside the gene matches: 7. The length of the CDR3 is 15 residues. The CDR3 protein is CASSFTGQGIYEQYF. For the CDR3, the DNA is TGTGCCAGCAGCTTCACGGGACAGGGAATTTACGAGCAGTACTTC.

This clonotype was counted a few times. This chain connects TRBV4-2 to TRBJ1-2; 7 positions agree with TRBD1. The V gene's germline CDR1 is LGHNA and CDR2 YNFKEQ. CDR3 length: 15 residues. Trimming took 4 bases from V and 1 from J; bases not matched to a gene: 6. The CDR3, as DNA: TGTGCCAGCAGCCCCTCCCGGGACAGTAACTATGGCTACACCTTC. Translating it yields CASSPSRDSNYGYTF.

This clonotype was seen a handful of times. The CDR3 reads CASSVQGYMAEAFF. DNA of the CDR3: TGTGCCAGCAGTGTCCAGGGGTATATGGCTGAAGCTTTCTTT. The V gene is TRBV25-1, the J gene TRBJ1-1; a weak D match, TRBD1 (6 bases). The CDR3 is 14 amino acids. Germline CDR1 MGHDK, CDR2 SYGVNS. Trimming removed 4 bases from V and 6 bases from J, with 15 bases in between.

The gene calls are TRBV5-5 and TRBJ1-1; 10 bases are shared with TRBD1. The length of the CDR3 is 14 residues. CDR1 and CDR2 from the germline V gene are SGHKS and YYEKEE (reference sequence). Trimming removed 4 bases from V and 7 bases from J; junction bases left unmatched: 7. CDR3 nucleotides: TGTGCCAGCAGCCCAGCGGGACAGGGGTTTGAAGCTTTCTTT. Its protein is CASSPAGQGFEAFF.

This clonotype is classed as medium-sized (0.01 to 0.1%). The chain is built from TRBV7-2 and TRBJ1-4, with D maybe TRBD1 (5 bases). Trimming cost V 5 bases and J 10 bases, with 17 bases left between them. The CDR3 covers 14 residues. Germline V gives CDR1 SGHTA, CDR2 FQGNSA. CDR3 DNA: TGTGCCAGCAGCGAGGGACTCGCAGAGGGAAAACTGTTTTTT. This sequence encodes CASSEGLAEGKLFF.

This clonotype was picked up one time. The chain joins TRBV6-1 to TRBJ2-7; D not certain. This CDR3 contains 15 residues. The V end was cut by 2 bases, the J end by 1 base, with 12 bases between. The germline gives CDR1 MNHNS, CDR2 SASEGT. DNA for the CDR3: TGTGCCAGCAGTGAATTTCCGGATGGATCCTACGAGCAGTACTTC. Amino acid sequence: CASSEFPDGSYEQYF.

The J gene is TRBJ1-4, the V gene TRBV12-3 or TRBV12-4, with a weak D call TRBD1 (5 bases). V was clipped by 1 base and J by 6 bases, with 18 bases between them. The CDR3 is 17 residues long. The CDR3 DNA sequence: TGTGCCAGCAGTTTAGAAAATTGGGGGAGCGGGGATGAAAAACTGTTTTTT. This encodes CASSLENWGSGDEKLFF.